Each of the 11 T cell receptor beta chains below was sequenced from the same sample in a study of CD8 T cells in ankylosing spondylitis. A single record per CDR3 protein comes from TCRdb applying MiXCR to the 5' RACE reads. The table has around 150,000 distinct CDR3 sequences, approximately 20% seen once. Sequencing was done on a sample of blood, either unsorted or a sorted T cell fraction (not recorded which). These TCRs come from a male donor with ankylosing spondylitis or in good health (not recorded which).

This clonotype came up many times. The rearrangement joins TRBV5-1 to TRBJ2-3; 9 bases map to TRBD1. The J segment lost 5 bases and the V segment lost 2 bases, leaving 3 bases of the junction unmatched. This CDR3 is 14 amino acids long. CDR1 is SGHRS and CDR2 is YFSETQ in the germline V gene. The CDR3 here is CASSFGQGRDTQYF. The CDR3 DNA sequence: TGCGCCAGCAGCTTCGGACAGGGGAGAGATACGCAGTATTTT.

This chain links TRBV3-1 with TRBJ2-3; 9 nucleotides agree with TRBD2. The CDR3 sequence is 15 residues long. V lost 4 bases, J lost 7 bases, and 9 bases stayed unmatched. Germline V gene lookup returns CDR1 LGHDT and CDR2 YNNKEL (reference sequence). CDR3 bases: TGTGCCAGCAGCCCCGTAGCGGGAGCTGGGAATACGCAGTATTTT. It yields the protein CASSPVAGAGNTQYF.

To note about this clonotype: A single base separates this from a much larger clone, so it may be a read error. The chain carries TRBV14 and TRBJ2-2; no reliable D call. Germline values: CDR1 SGHDN, CDR2 FVKESK. The CDR3 runs 15 residues. V was cut by 1 base and J by 3 bases, with 9 bases left in between. CDR3 region: CASSQGRLHTGELFF. CDR3 bases: TGTGCCAGCAGCCAAGGGAGACTGCACACCGGGGAGCTGTTTTTT.

This chain connects TRBV4-1 to TRBJ2-1; tentative D call: TRBD1 (6 bases). The CDR3 is 15 residues long. With 1 base removed from V and 7 bases from J, the gap between germline ends came to 14 bases. Germline loops: CDR1 MGHRA, CDR2 YSYEKL. Here the CDR3 DNA reads TGCGCCAGCAGCCAAGCTCAGCAGGGGAAGAATGAGCAGTTCTTC. As protein: CASSQAQQGKNEQFF.

Note on this clonotype: A much bigger clone sits one base away, suggesting this may be a read error. The chain joins TRBV11-2 to TRBJ1-1; D not resolved. Germline V gives CDR1 SGHAT, CDR2 FQNNGV. The V end lost 5 bases, the J end lost 0 bases, and 4 bases lay between the germline ends. This CDR3 is built from 12 residues. In DNA form, the CDR3 reads TGTGCCAGCAGCAAGATGAACACTGAAGCTTTCTTT. Translation: CASSKMNTEAFF.

The rearrangement links TRBV19 to TRBJ2-1; a possible D gene is TRBD2 (5 bases). The CDR3 has 19 amino acids. Trimming cost V 4 bases and J 4 bases, with 26 bases left between them. Germline V gene data show CDR1 as LNHDA and CDR2 as SQIVND (reference sequence). The CDR3 nucleotides read TGTGCCAGTAGTAGGCTGAGTAGCGCCATCTCTCTTGGATACAATGAGCAGTTCTTC. Its protein is CASSRLSSAISLGYNEQFF. Using reference TRBV19 and TRBJ2-1 for the parts outside the CDR3, the full variable domain is DGGITQSPKYLFRKEGQNVTLSCEQNLNHDAMYWYRQDPGQGLRLIYYSQIVNDFQKGDIAEGYSVSREKKESFPLTVTSAQKNPTAFYLCASSRLSSAISLGYNEQFFGPGTRLTVL.

This clonotype showed up many times. The chain links TRBV3-1 to TRBJ1-4; D gene unclear. V was shortened by 5 bases and J by 11 bases, with 15 bases between the two germline ends. Germline CDR1 reads LGHDT; CDR2 reads YNNKEL (reference sequence). The CDR3 extends over 13 amino acids. In DNA, the CDR3 is TGTGCCAGCAGCTACAACTTGGAGGGCAAACTGTTTTTT. Protein: CASSYNLEGKLFF. The entire variable domain, with the rest obtained from reference TRBV3-1 and TRBJ1-4, is as follows: DTAVSQTPKYLVTQMGNDKSIKCEQNLGHDTMYWYKQDSKKFLKIMFSYNNKELIINETVPNRFSPKSPDKAHLNLHINSLELGDSAVYFCASSYNLEGKLFFGSGTQLSVL.

The rearrangement links TRBV28 to TRBJ2-3; 9 bases are a match to TRBD1. The CDR3 totals 15 residues. V was pared by 3 bases and J by 2 bases, with 3 bases of the junction left unmatched. The germline V gene encodes CDR1 MDHEN and CDR2 SYDVKM. Here the CDR3 reads CASSLGTGHTDTQYF. The DNA for the CDR3 is TGTGCCAGCAGTTTGGGGACAGGGCACACAGATACGCAGTATTTT.

This clonotype was counted only a few times. The rearrangement joins TRBV15 to TRBJ2-2, with TRBD2 matching over 10 bases. V was pared by 3 bases and J by 5 bases, with 3 bases of the junction left unmatched. Per the germline V gene, CDR1 is LNHNV and CDR2 is YYDKDF (reference sequence). The CDR3 is 15 amino acids. This CDR3 is CATSRSGLATGELFF. The DNA of the CDR3 is TGTGCCACCAGCAGGTCGGGACTAGCGACCGGGGAGCTGTTTTTT.

This clonotype has at least ten counts. V is TRBV10-3 and J is TRBJ2-2; D remains unclear. V dropped 0 bases and J dropped 4 bases, with 3 bases sitting between them. This CDR3 comprises 13 residues. Germline loops: CDR1 ENHRY, CDR2 SYGVKD. The CDR3 sequence is CAISESVTGELFF. CDR3 sequence (DNA): TGTGCCATCAGTGAGTCGGTCACCGGGGAGCTGTTTTTT.

The J gene is TRBJ2-5, the V gene TRBV3-1; TRBD1 is a possible D gene (5 bases). Germline V CDR1 and CDR2: LGHDT, YNNKEL (reference sequence). Trimming shortened V by 1 base and J by 0 bases, and 9 bases separated the two germline ends. CDR3 length: 15 residues. The CDR3 DNA follows: TGTGCCAGCAGCCAAGGACAGCATTACCAAGAGACCCAGTACTTC. Translation gives CASSQGQHYQETQYF.